These 20 T cell receptor beta chains were sequenced from one sample in a study of blood T cell repertoires in COVID-19. Profiling relied on immunoSEQ multiplex PCR, and the TCRdb table lists in-frame clones only, not all of them. The table shows 350,000 to 450,000 clones, with around 85% occurring only once. Material: peripheral blood. The receptors originated from a woman younger than 35 with acute or convalescent COVID-19.

The rearrangement uses TRBV18 and TRBJ2-1; 8 positions match TRBD2. V gave up 2 bases and J gave up 6 bases; unmatched junction bases: 3. Per the germline V gene, CDR1 is KGHSH and CDR2 is LQKENI. The CDR3 sequence is 14 residues long. CDR3 bases: TGTGCCAGCTCACCAGGACTAGCAGCCAATGAGCAGTTCTTC. As protein: CASSPGLAANEQFF.

The J gene is TRBJ1-1, the V gene TRBV27; no definite D call. The CDR3 covers 14 residues. Trimming cost V 3 bases and J 0 bases, with 8 bases left between them. Germline V gene lookup returns CDR1 MNHEY and CDR2 SMNVEV (reference sequence). The CDR3 DNA is TGTGCCAGCAGTTTCGGCGGCATGAACACTGAAGCTTTCTTT. Protein sequence: CASSFGGMNTEAFF.

This sequence joins TRBV19 and TRBJ1-2; D gene uncertain. Per germline, CDR1 LNHDA and CDR2 SQIVND (reference sequence). CDR3 length: 13 residues. The V and J ends lost 3 bases and 4 bases respectively, with 9 bases between them. For the CDR3, the DNA is TGTGCCAGTAGTATTTCCCTCTCCTATGGCTACACCTTC. As protein: CASSISLSYGYTF.

The chain couples TRBV6-5 to TRBJ2-2; D is perhaps TRBD1 (7 bases). Trimming removed 8 bases at V and 5 bases at J, with 18 bases between. The CDR3 loop spans 15 amino acids. Germline CDR1 reads MNHEY; CDR2 reads SVGAGI. The CDR3 loop is CASGLRTGGTGELFF. The CDR3 region has the DNA TGTGCCAGCGGCTTAAGGACAGGAGGGACCGGGGAGCTGTTTTTT.

The V gene is TRBV24-1, the J gene TRBJ1-2; TRBD1 might be the D (5 bases). Germline CDR1 KGHDR, CDR2 SFDVKD. CDR3 length equals 12 residues. The V and J ends lost 9 bases and 2 bases respectively, with 9 bases between them. The CDR3 bases are TGTGCCACCTCCCGACAGAACTATGGCTACACCTTC. Protein sequence: CATSRQNYGYTF.

The sample holds one count of this clone. Other DNA sequences from this sample encode an identical CDR3 as well. The genes are TRBV6-6 and TRBJ2-1; TRBD2 matches 7 bases. The V gene end was trimmed by 6 bases and the J gene end by 3 bases; junction bases not matched to a gene: 2. The CDR3 is made up of 13 amino acids. Germline V CDR1 and CDR2: MNHNY, SVGAGI (reference sequence). The DNA for the CDR3 is TGTGCCAGCAGGCGCGGGGGCTACAATGAGCAGTTCTTC. Translation: CASRRGGYNEQFF.

V is TRBV6-5 and J is TRBJ2-7, with TRBD2 matching 7 bases. Germline values: CDR1 MNHEY, CDR2 SVGAGI. Trimming cost V 8 bases and J 7 bases; bases outside gene matches: 2. The CDR3 sequence is 10 residues long. CDR3 region: CASLGGEQYF. In DNA form, the CDR3 reads TGTGCCAGCCTGGGGGGGGAGCAGTACTTC.

The chain is built from TRBV29-1 and TRBJ1-2; no definite D call. The CDR3 runs 12 residues. V shed 0 bases and J shed 6 bases, with 8 bases lying between them. Germline loops: CDR1 SQVTM, CDR2 ANQGSEA. The CDR3 spells CSVEDGAHGYTF. The CDR3 DNA reads as TGCAGCGTTGAAGATGGAGCCCATGGCTACACCTTC.

The chain recombines TRBV5-1 with TRBJ2-2, with 8 bases identical to TRBD1. V was clipped by 5 bases and J by 3 bases; unmatched bases: 9. Germline CDR1 is SGHRS and CDR2 is YFSETQ. The CDR3 contains 16 residues. CDR3 amino acids: CASSDRTGLDTGELFF. CDR3 nucleotides: TGCGCCAGCAGTGATAGGACAGGGTTGGACACCGGGGAGCTGTTTTTT.

This clone was seen only a few times. This sample includes further DNA sequences coding for the same CDR3. The gene calls are TRBV6-5 and TRBJ1-3, with 7 bases that match TRBD1. This CDR3 comprises 14 residues. CDR1 is MNHEY, CDR2 SVGAGI, per germline. Losses at the gene ends were 2 bases for V and 2 bases for J; bases not matched to a gene: 0. The CDR3 sequence is CASSYRGPGNTIYF. The DNA for the CDR3 is TGTGCCAGCAGTTACAGGGGGCCTGGAAACACCATATATTTT.

This chain joins TRBV5-1 and TRBJ2-6; D unclear. The germline V gene has CDR1 SGHRS and CDR2 YFSETQ. The CDR3 has 14 residues. Trimming cost V 4 bases and J 0 bases, with 5 bases left between them. CDR3 protein: CASSLSSGANVLTF. In DNA form, the CDR3 reads TGCGCCAGCAGCCTCAGCTCTGGGGCCAACGTCCTGACTTTC.

The chain carries TRBV7-8 and TRBJ1-2; 7 bases are shared with TRBD1. The ends lost 5 bases at V and 4 bases at J; junction bases unmatched: 10. CDR1 and CDR2 from the germline V gene are SGHVS and FQNEAQ. This CDR3 is 15 amino acids long. The CDR3 region has the DNA TGTGCCAGCAGCCCCCAAGGGGGCTATGGCTATGGCTACACCTTC. This codes for CASSPQGGYGYGYTF.

This clone was recorded only once. V and J are TRBV6-5 and TRBJ2-7, with TRBD1 matching 9 bases. Trimming removed 6 bases from V and 4 bases from J; junction bases left unmatched: 7. Germline V lookup: CDR1 MNHEY, CDR2 SVGAGI. This CDR3 region has 14 residues. The CDR3 nucleotides are TGTGCCAGCAGCGCCTGGGACAGGGCGTACGAGCAGTACTTC. Translated: CASSAWDRAYEQYF.

The rearrangement uses TRBV3-1 (or the pseudogene TRBV3-2) and TRBJ2-7; 8 bases fit TRBD1. The germline V gene encodes CDR1 LGHDT and CDR2 YNNKEL (reference sequence). With V trimmed by 3 bases and J by 0 bases, 4 bases remained unmatched. The CDR3 totals 15 residues. This CDR3 reads CASSQWDRSSYEQYF. The DNA of the CDR3 is TGTGCCAGCAGCCAGTGGGACAGGAGCTCCTACGAGCAGTACTTC.

The chain links TRBV10-1 to TRBJ1-1, with 7 bases that match TRBD1. V lost 3 bases and J lost 3; bases outside the gene matches: 4. Per germline, CDR1 WNHNN and CDR2 SYGVQD (reference sequence). This CDR3 has 14 amino acids. CDR3 in amino acids: CASSEDRAYTEAFF. CDR3 nucleotide sequence: TGCGCCAGCAGTGAAGACAGGGCGTACACTGAAGCTTTCTTT.

The chain joins TRBV4-2 to TRBJ2-7; D possibly corresponds to TRBD2 (5 bases). The germline gives CDR1 LGHNA, CDR2 YNFKEQ. V lost 3 bases, J lost 2 bases, and 14 bases lay in between. The CDR3 is 15 residues long. CDR3 sequence reads: CASSQGADYAYEQYF. Here the CDR3 DNA reads TGTGCCAGCAGCCAGGGTGCTGACTATGCCTACGAGCAGTACTTC.

This chain links TRBV6-5 with TRBJ1-5; D is undetermined. Per germline, CDR1 MNHEY and CDR2 SVGAGI. V dropped 4 bases and J dropped 0 bases, with 7 bases sitting between them. This CDR3 region has 14 residues. CDR3 DNA: TGTGCCAGCAGTTCTGAGGGTAGCAATCAGCCCCAGCATTTT. Its protein is CASSSEGSNQPQHF.

Here the CDR3 reads CASSLHGPGQGEKLFF. CDR3 bases: TGTGCCAGCAGCTTGCACGGTCCGGGACAGGGTGAAAAACTGTTTTTT. The rearrangement uses TRBV5-4 and TRBJ1-4; 9 nucleotides match TRBD1. Germline V lookup: CDR1 SGHNT, CDR2 YYREEE (reference sequence). The CDR3 loop spans 16 amino acids. Losses at the gene ends were 1 base for V and 7 bases for J; bases not matched to a gene: 8.

This chain uses TRBV5-1 with TRBJ2-1, with 8 bases identical to TRBD2. The CDR3 runs to 15 residues. Germline V gene data show CDR1 as SGHRS and CDR2 as YFSETQ. The ends lost 3 bases at V and 2 bases at J; junction bases unmatched: 4. The CDR3 spells CASSYSGGAYNEQFF. CDR3 coding DNA: TGCGCCAGCAGCTACAGCGGGGGTGCCTACAATGAGCAGTTCTTC.

The V and J genes are TRBV6-5 and TRBJ1-1; possible D gene TRBD1, 5 bases. CDR3 length: 15 amino acids. The V end was cut by 0 bases, the J end by 1 base, with 9 bases between. Germline V gives CDR1 MNHEY, CDR2 SVGAGI. The DNA of the CDR3 is TGTGCCAGCAGTTACTCAGGACAAGCGAACACTGAAGCTTTCTTT. Translated: CASSYSGQANTEAFF.